The present entry profiles one TCR beta chain with its context. Its antigen is unidentified. This may stem from a read error, because a much larger clone lies one nucleotide away. MiXCR was run by TCRdb on the 5' RACE reads, yielding one entry per CDR3 protein. Among 150,000 to 200,000 distinct CDR3 sequences, 10% to 15% were seen once, and the ten largest hold roughly 11%. The sample originates from a study of CD8 T cells in ankylosing spondylitis. General study findings and limits: Reports of some motif variants in reactive arthritis synovial fluid and blood predate this one. Disease-linked clones proved CD8+ and comparatively uncommon in peripheral blood. There was reportedly significant enrichment of clones that were disease-linked in matched ankylosing spondylitis synovial fluid. A TCR beta motif of several highly homologous variants appeared characteristic of ankylosing spondylitis blood.

Germline-derived CDR1 and CDR2 are MDHEN and SYDVKM. J lost 8 bases, V lost 6 bases, and 11 bases had no gene match. The CDR3 is 15 residues long. The chain employs TRBV28 and TRBJ2-1, with 9 bases aligning to TRBD2. The clonotype was recovered from a female donor with ankylosing spondylitis or in good health (not recorded which). Sequencing input: blood, either unsorted or a sorted T cell fraction (not recorded which). CDR3 nucleotides: TGTGCCAGCAGCATTAGCGGGAGTAGGTCCGATGAGCAGTTCTTC. This gives the protein CASSISGSRSDEQFF.